The 6 T cell receptor beta chains below all came from one sample that was sequenced in a study of cytomegalovirus exposure and HLA in healthy donors. Sequencing was performed with immunoSEQ multiplex PCR; in TCRdb, only in-frame clones are kept and a portion is missing. There are some 250,000 clones in the sample; around 90% occur only once, and 0.3% to 0.4% lies in the top ten. Sequencing was performed on PBMCs. These TCRs come from a woman between 18 and 29 years old in good health and CMV-seronegative.

This clone was found a few times. The chain carries TRBV7-9 and TRBJ1-1; 10 positions agree with TRBD1. V shed 5 bases and J 5 bases; nucleotides not matched to a gene: 8. This CDR3 is 15 amino acids long. The V gene's germline CDR1 is SEHNR and CDR2 FQNEAQ (reference sequence). CDR3 region: CASSLNPGQGTEAFF. The DNA of the CDR3 is TGTGCCAGCAGCCTAAATCCGGGACAGGGGACTGAAGCTTTCTTT.

V usage is TRBV19 and J usage is TRBJ1-1, with TRBD1 identical over 12 bases. The CDR3 consists of 14 residues. Germline V gives CDR1 LNHDA, CDR2 SQIVND (reference sequence). V gave up 7 bases and J gave up 4 bases; unmatched junction bases: 4. The CDR3 protein is CASKWDRGPTEAFF. CDR3 nucleotides: TGTGCCAGTAAGTGGGACAGGGGGCCCACTGAAGCTTTCTTT.

The rearrangement uses TRBV7-6 and TRBJ2-2; possibly TRBD1 for D (5 bases). This CDR3 has 16 amino acids. V gave up 1 base and J gave up 0 bases, with 9 bases separating them. Per the germline V gene, CDR1 is SGHVS and CDR2 is FNYEAQ. The CDR3 here is CASSLVSGPNTGELFF. The CDR3 DNA follows: TGTGCCAGCAGCTTAGTATCAGGGCCGAACACCGGGGAGCTGTTTTTT.

In this sample, this clone turned up a few times. V and J are TRBV7-9 and TRBJ2-7; TRBD1 is a possible D gene (5 bases). This CDR3 region has 12 residues. Per the germline V gene, CDR1 is SEHNR and CDR2 is FQNEAQ (reference sequence). With 5 bases removed from V and 5 bases from J, the gap between germline ends came to 10 bases. The CDR3 sequence is CASSHPRDEQYF. For the CDR3, the DNA is TGTGCCAGCAGCCACCCCAGGGACGAGCAGTACTTC.

The V gene is TRBV5-1, the J gene TRBJ1-2; D might be TRBD1 (5 bases). Looked up from germline, CDR1 is SGHRS and CDR2 is YFSETQ. V was shortened by 3 bases and J by 4 bases, with 13 bases between the two germline ends. The CDR3 contains 14 residues. The CDR3 reads CASSSEWGGYGYTF. The CDR3 coding sequence is TGCGCCAGCAGCTCCGAGTGGGGGGGCTATGGCTACACCTTC.

The V call is TRBV2, the J call TRBJ2-3; 9 bases line up with TRBD1. Germline CDR1 and CDR2: SNHLY and FYNNEI. The CDR3 runs 14 residues. V lost 6 bases and J lost 4; bases outside the gene matches: 5. The CDR3 protein is CASRRDRVSDTQYF. The CDR3 DNA reads TGTGCCAGCAGGAGGGACAGGGTGTCAGATACGCAGTATTTT.